This record covers a single T cell receptor beta chain. TCRdb re-called the 5' RACE reads and shows each CDR3 protein once, DNA omitted. The sample data list 550,000 to 600,000 distinct CDR3 sequences. The entry originates in a study of T cells expressing NK-cell markers. CDR1 and CDR2 (germline): SGHNT, YENEEA. This CDR3 spans 13 amino acids. Sequenced material: blood T cells: a sorted CD56 or NKG2C T cell subset, CD4+ or CD8+ T cells, or bulk PBMC T cells (not recorded which). The chain uses TRBV11-3 and TRBJ2-5. The TCR comes from a man between 18 and 35 years old in good health. Here the CDR3 reads CASSTTLGETQYF.